Listed below are T cell receptor beta chains from one sample, sequenced in a study of T cells in Graves' hyperthyroidism and ophthalmopathy. TCRdb recomputed calls from the multiplex PCR reads with MiXCR, one row per CDR3 protein. The sample includes some 700,000 distinct CDR3 sequences, roughly 17% of them seen just once. The source material was blood. The receptors come from a man in his forties or fifties with Graves' hyperthyroidism. CDR3s include the opening cysteine and the closing phenylalanine or tryptophan. D genes are given only for firm matches. Clone size is stated in some rows and not others, as once, few, many or a class when expanded.

16	TRBD1	TRBJ2-7	TRBV27	NA	CASSIKTGAVPYEQYF	TGTGCCAGCAGTATTAAGACAGGGGCCGTTCCCTACGAGCAGTACTTC
12	NA	TRBJ2-4	TRBV20-1	NA	CSARSQENIQYF	TGCAGTGCTAGGTCCCAAGAAAACATTCAGTACTTC
14	NA	TRBJ1-2	TRBV7-9	NA	CASSLGGSMPGYTF	TGTGCCAGCAGCTTAGGGGGATCCATGCCTGGCTACACCTTC
16	TRBD2	TRBJ2-7	TRBV6-5	few	CASSYTSGTRVYEQYF	TGTGCCAGCAGTTACACCTCCGGGACTAGGGTCTACGAGCAGTACTTC
19	TRBD1	TRBJ2-1	TRBV28	few	CASRTDDIRTGMVYNEQFF	TGTGCCAGCAGGACCGATGACATAAGGACAGGGATGGTGTACAATGAGCAGTTCTTC
15	NA	TRBJ1-2	TRBV18	many	CASSPLRDYYYGYTF	TGTGCCAGCTCACCTCTGCGGGACTACTACTATGGCTACACCTTC
15	NA	TRBJ1-2	TRBV6-1	many	CASSEHLSANYGYTF	TGTGCCAGCAGTGAACATCTGTCAGCTAACTATGGCTACACCTTC
14	TRBD2	TRBJ2-1	TRBV20-1	many	CSAPGTTIYNEQFF	TGCAGTGCGCCCGGGACTACAATTTACAATGAGCAGTTCTTC
16	TRBD2	TRBJ2-1	TRBV25-1	NA	CASSETSGRSDNEQFF	TGTGCCAGCAGTGAAACTAGCGGGAGATCGGACAATGAGCAGTTCTTC
15	TRBD2	TRBJ2-5	TRBV5-1	few	CASSNQAGAQETQYF	TGCGCCAGCAGCAATCAAGCGGGGGCACAAGAGACCCAGTACTTC
14	NA	TRBJ2-5	TRBV10-1	few	CASSDLGEIETQYF	TGCGCCAGCAGTGATTTAGGGGAGATAGAGACCCAGTACTTC
15	TRBD1	TRBJ2-2	TRBV7-2	NA	CASSYRQGSTGELFF	TGCGCCAGCAGCTATCGACAGGGCAGCACCGGGGAGCTGTTTTTT
12	NA	TRBJ2-5	TRBV11-2	many	CASSQEGETQYF	TGTGCCAGCAGCCAAGAGGGAGAGACCCAGTACTTC
16	TRBD1	TRBJ2-7	TRBV28	many	CASSSRQGAISYEQYF	TGTGCCAGCAGTTCCCGACAGGGTGCAATATCCTACGAGCAGTACTTC
15	TRBD1	TRBJ1-2	TRBV27	many	CASSPDRDHNYGYTF	TGTGCCAGCAGTCCCGACAGGGACCACAACTATGGCTACACCTTC
11	NA	TRBJ2-1	TRBV6-1	NA	CASTHGNEQFF	TGTGCCAGCACCCACGGTAATGAGCAGTTCTTC
14	NA	TRBJ1-3	TRBV28	many	CASSFQSSGNTIYF	TGTGCCAGCAGTTTTCAGAGCTCTGGAAACACCATATATTTT
14	TRBD1	TRBJ1-2	TRBV3-1	many	CASSQGQANYGYTF	TGTGCCAGCAGCCAGGGACAGGCTAACTATGGCTACACCTTC
16	NA	TRBJ1-3	TRBV28	NA	CASSPPGGRSGNTIYF	TGTGCCAGCAGTCCTCCGGGGGGAAGGTCTGGAAACACCATATATTTT
17	TRBD2	TRBJ2-3	TRBV6-9	NA	CASSYSTGTSGLGTQYF	TGTGCCAGCAGTTATTCGACAGGGACTAGCGGTCTGGGTACGCAGTATTTT
15	TRBD1	TRBJ1-2	TRBV6-1	NA	CASRLGQGTVVRYTF	TGTGCCAGCAGGCTGGGACAGGGGACCGTCGTGCGCTACACCTTC
11	NA	TRBJ2-7	TRBV27	many	CASRGPYEQYF	TGTGCCAGCAGGGGTCCCTACGAGCAGTACTTC
14	NA	TRBJ1-2	TRBV27	NA	CASTPEPMWGRNTF	TGTGCCAGCACCCCTGAACCAATGTGGGGGCGCAACACCTTC
14	NA	TRBJ1-6	TRBV2	NA	CASSRTDFNSPLHF	TGTGCCAGCAGTCGGACGGACTTTAATTCACCCCTCCACTTT
17	TRBD2	TRBJ2-1	TRBV24-1	NA	CATSESDGGSSYNEQFF	TGTGCCACCAGTGAATCGGACGGGGGGAGCTCCTACAATGAGCAGTTCTTC
13	NA	TRBJ2-1	TRBV5-1	many	CASSLVRDNEQFF	TGCGCCAGCAGCTTGGTAAGGGACAATGAGCAGTTCTTC
13	NA	TRBJ2-1	TRBV27	many	CASSPGDYNEQFF	TGTGCTTCTTCCCCCGGGGATTACAATGAGCAGTTCTTC
16	TRBD2	TRBJ2-7	TRBV2	many	CASSDTTSGDTYEQYF	TGTGCCAGCAGTGACACGACTAGCGGGGACACCTACGAGCAGTACTTC
16	NA	TRBJ2-3	TRBV9	NA	CASSVGDTSFSDTQYF	TGTGCCAGCAGCGTTGGGGACACATCTTTTTCCGATACGCAGTATTTT
13	NA	TRBJ2-7	TRBV11-2	many	CASSPPRLAEQYF	TGTGCCAGCAGCCCCCCCCGCCTGGCAGAGCAGTACTTC
14	TRBD1	TRBJ1-6	TRBV2	NA	CASSEGQVGFTLHF	TGTGCCAGCAGCGAGGGACAGGTGGGATTCACCCTCCACTTT
19	TRBD2	TRBJ2-3	TRBV28	NA	CASSPPGLAGTRGTDTQYF	TGTGCCAGCAGTCCACCCGGACTAGCGGGAACGCGGGGCACAGATACGCAGTATTTT
12	NA	TRBJ1-5	TRBV2	many	CASSRGSQPQHF	TGTGCCAGCAGCCGAGGCAGTCAGCCCCAGCATTTT
15	TRBD2	TRBJ2-7	TRBV2	many	CASRPTSGRLGEQYF	TGTGCCAGCAGACCGACTAGCGGGAGGCTCGGCGAGCAGTACTTC
14	NA	TRBJ1-5	TRBV6-2/TRBV6-3	many	CASSYLGGNQPQHF	TGTGCCAGCAGTTACTTGGGAGGCAATCAGCCCCAGCATTTT
14	NA	TRBJ2-4	TRBV27	NA	CASSPDTAKNIQYF	TGTGCCAGCAGCCCAGACACAGCCAAAAACATTCAGTACTTC
14	TRBD1	TRBJ1-2	TRBV5-1	many	CASSRGQGRYGYTF	TGCGCCAGCAGCAGGGGACAGGGGAGATATGGCTACACCTTC
16	NA	TRBJ1-1	TRBV6-2/TRBV6-3	NA	CASSNGGQGMNTEAFF	TGTGCCAGCAGCAACGGGGGGCAGGGTATGAACACTGAAGCTTTCTTT
12	NA	TRBJ1-2	TRBV25-1	many	CASSVYMGGYTF	TGTGCCAGCAGTGTTTACATGGGGGGCTACACCTTC
14	NA	TRBJ2-5	TRBV7-2	many	CASSFETARETQYF	TGTGCCAGCAGCTTCGAGACAGCGAGGGAGACCCAGTACTTC
13	NA	TRBJ1-4	TRBV3-1	few	CASSQGARAKLFF	TGTGCCAGCAGCCAAGGAGCTAGAGCCAAACTGTTTTTT
13	NA	TRBJ1-2	TRBV6-2/TRBV6-3	many	CASVRDGNYGYTF	TGTGCCAGCGTCCGGGACGGAAACTATGGCTACACCTTC
15	NA	TRBJ1-2	TRBV27	NA	CASSEQLSKNYGYTF	TGTGCCAGCAGCGAACAGCTATCGAAAAACTATGGCTACACCTTC
17	NA	TRBJ2-1	TRBV20-1	many	CSALKGDSASSYNEQFF	TGCAGTGCTCTAAAAGGTGATAGCGCGAGCTCCTACAATGAGCAGTTCTTC
17	TRBD2	TRBJ2-5	TRBV3-1	NA	CASSQKKIAGSGETQYF	TGTGCCAGCAGCCAGAAGAAAATAGCGGGATCGGGAGAGACCCAGTACTTC
15	TRBD2	TRBJ2-1	TRBV2	many	CASSTGLAEASEQFF	TGTGCCAGCAGCACGGGACTAGCGGAGGCCAGTGAGCAGTTCTTC
14	TRBD1	TRBJ2-1	TRBV6-1	NA	CASKGRGLSNEQFF	TGTGCCAGCAAGGGCAGGGGGCTTAGTAATGAGCAGTTCTTC